The clone carrying this TCR beta chain showed up just a few times. The CDR3 extends over 12 amino acids. CDR1 SGHTA and CDR2 FQGNSA come from the germline V gene. Between the trimmed V and J ends, which lost 1 base and 7 bases, there was a span of 7 bases. TCRdb keeps only in-frame clones here, not all; method: immunoSEQ multiplex PCR. The sample lists roughly 49,000 clones, around 77% occurring once. The sample belongs to a study of PD-1 blockade in mismatch repair-deficient tumors. This receptor was identified in an adult with mismatch repair-deficient cancer. This chain joins TRBV7-2 and TRBJ1-1, with no clear D. Material: PBMCs, obtained before pembrolizumab treatment. CDR3 bases: TGTGCCAGCAGCTTAGGGACGGGTGAAGCTTTCTTT. It specifies CASSLGTGEAFF.